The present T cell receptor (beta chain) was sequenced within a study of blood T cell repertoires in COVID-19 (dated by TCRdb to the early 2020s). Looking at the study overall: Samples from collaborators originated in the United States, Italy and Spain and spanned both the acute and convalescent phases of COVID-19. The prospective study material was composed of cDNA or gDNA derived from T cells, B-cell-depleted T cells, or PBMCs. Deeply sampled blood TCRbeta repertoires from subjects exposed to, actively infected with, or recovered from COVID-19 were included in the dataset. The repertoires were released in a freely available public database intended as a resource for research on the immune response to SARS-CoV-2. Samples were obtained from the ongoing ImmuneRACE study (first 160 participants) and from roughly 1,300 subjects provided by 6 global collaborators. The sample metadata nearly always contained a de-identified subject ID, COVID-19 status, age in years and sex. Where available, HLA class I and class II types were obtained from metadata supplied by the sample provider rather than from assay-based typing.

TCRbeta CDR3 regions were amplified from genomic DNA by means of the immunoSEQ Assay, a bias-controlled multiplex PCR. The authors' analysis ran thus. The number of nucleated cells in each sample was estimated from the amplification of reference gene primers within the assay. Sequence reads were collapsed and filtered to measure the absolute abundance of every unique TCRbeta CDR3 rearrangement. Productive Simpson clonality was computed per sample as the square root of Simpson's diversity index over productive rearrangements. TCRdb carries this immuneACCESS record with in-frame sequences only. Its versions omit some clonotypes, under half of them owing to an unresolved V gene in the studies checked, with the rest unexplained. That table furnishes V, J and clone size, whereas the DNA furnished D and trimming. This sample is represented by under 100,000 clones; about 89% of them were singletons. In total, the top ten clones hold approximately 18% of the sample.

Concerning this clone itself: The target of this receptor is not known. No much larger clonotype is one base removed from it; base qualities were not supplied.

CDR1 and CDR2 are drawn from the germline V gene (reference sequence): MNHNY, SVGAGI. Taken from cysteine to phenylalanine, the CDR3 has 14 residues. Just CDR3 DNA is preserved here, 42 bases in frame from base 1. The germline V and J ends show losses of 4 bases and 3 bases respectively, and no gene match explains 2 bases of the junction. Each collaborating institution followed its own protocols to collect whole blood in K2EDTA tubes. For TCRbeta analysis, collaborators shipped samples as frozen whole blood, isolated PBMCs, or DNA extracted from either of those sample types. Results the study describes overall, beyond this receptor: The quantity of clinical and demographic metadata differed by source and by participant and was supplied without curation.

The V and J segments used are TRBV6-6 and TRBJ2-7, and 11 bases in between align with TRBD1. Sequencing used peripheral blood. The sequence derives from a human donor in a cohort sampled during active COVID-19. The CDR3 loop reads CASSSGTGGYEQYF. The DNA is TGTGCCAGCAGTTCCGGGACAGGGGGCTACGAGCAGTACTTC.